This T cell receptor (beta chain) appears in the sequencing data of a study of vaccination and CD4 T cells after COVID-19. V gave up 7 bases and J gave up 2 bases, with 13 bases separating them. Germline V CDR1 and CDR2: MNHEY, SVGEGT. CDR3 length: 14 residues. This clonotype was counted only a few times. The antigen is undetermined. Treatment meaning: approximately nine-day PBMC culture with coronavirus spike peptide pools or control peptides (ViraFEST assay). Sequencing of the DNA from cultured CD4+ T cells was carried out with the Oncomine TCR Beta short-read assay. TCRdb passed the PCR reads through MiXCR, listing each CDR3 protein once. The table has 13,000 or so distinct CDR3 sequences, 25% to 35% seen once; the top ten hold just over 8%. General study points: Post-infection sampling omitted early timepoints and covered relatively few convalescent patients.

This chain uses TRBV6-2 or TRBV6-3 with TRBJ2-3; either TRBD1 or TRBD2 may supply D (6 bases each). This receptor was taken from a human donor who had recovered from COVID-19. The sample consisted of CD4+ T cells from blood, cultured in vitro. CDR3 nucleotide sequence: TGTGCCAGCACTAAGGGGGGCCACACAGATACGCAGTATTTT. This translates into CASTKGGHTDTQYF.